The 2 T cell receptor beta chains in this list originate from one sample, sequenced in a study of radiation and T cells in renal cell carcinoma. Only in-frame clones appear in the TCRdb table, and some are missing; sequencing was by immunoSEQ multiplex PCR. The data hold about 140,000 clones, with roughly 80% observed a single time. Time point here: baseline pretreatment blood. The treatment was: 15 Gy SBRT to primary tumor, nephrectomy 4 weeks later. The sequencing used blood, collected from a patient whose treatment included radiotherapy and nephrectomy. The receptors were gathered from a woman between 50 and 59 years old with renal cell carcinoma.

With regard to this clone: Just one base apart from a much larger clone, this may be a read error. The rearrangement uses TRBV7-4 and TRBJ1-2, with no clear D. CDR3 length: 15 residues. Looked up from germline, CDR1 is SGHVT and CDR2 is SQSDAQ. The ends were cut back, 5 bases at V and 7 bases at J, with 20 bases in the middle. CDR3 nucleotide sequence: TGTGCCAGCAGCCCGGTTCCCTGGTTCTTAGGTGGCTACACCTTC. Protein: CASSPVPWFLGGYTF.

This sequence joins TRBV5-1 and TRBJ2-7; 8 bases fit TRBD2. V was pared by 4 bases and J by 4 bases, with 7 bases of the junction left unmatched. Germline CDR1 is SGHRS and CDR2 is YFSETQ. There are 14 residues in the CDR3. CDR3 region: CASSIAAGVYEQYF. CDR3 in DNA: TGCGCCAGCAGCATAGCAGCGGGAGTGTACGAGCAGTACTTC.